This is a list of T cell receptor beta chains from one sample in a study of metastatic and nonmetastatic thyroid tumors. TCRdb called clones again from the PCR reads with MiXCR. The table shows 55,000 or so clones, with roughly 18% occurring only once. The source material was blood. The receptors derive from a female donor with papillary thyroid cancer or a benign thyroid nodule (not recorded which). Some clones in this sample may be carry-over from other donors' samples. CDR3s include the opening cysteine and the closing phenylalanine or tryptophan. The D gene is left open where the match is weak.

d_gene	v_gene	CDR3aa
.	TRBV7-9	CASSSWAVGYTF
.	TRBV28	CASSSLSINNEQFF
TRBD2	TRBV6-6	CASSTNLAGGPLDTQYF
.	TRBV7-8	CASSLEAGIDTDTQYF
.	TRBV2	CASKNSNQPQHF
TRBD1	TRBV28	CASILDRGNYGYTF
.	TRBV6-1	CASKTLGPGANVLTF
.	TRBV6-5	CASSYEDVRNTEAFF
.	TRBV2	CASSVHVPMGNHPQHF
.	TRBV3-1	CASSRTASYEQYF
.	TRBV4-2	CASSQGDGGDTEAFF
.	TRBV6-1	CASRTGGGPTFF
TRBD2	TRBV3-1	CASSPTMGGIPYEQYF
TRBD1	TRBV12-3/TRBV12-4	CASTLGTGKNIQYF
.	TRBV24-1	CATQGAGPGYEQYF
.	TRBV30	CAWSWLEYEQYF
TRBD1	TRBV7-8	CASSISTGRNTEAFF
TRBD2	TRBV10-3	CAISTSGLDEQYF
.	TRBV28	CASRHGCDQPQHF
TRBD2	TRBV7-6	CASSLPRLAGGGASTDTQYF
TRBD2	TRBV6-5	CASKILAGGPANTGELFF
.	TRBV28	CASIQGGPYYGYTF
.	TRBV20-1	CSARSGGRSGELLF
TRBD2	TRBV11-1	CASSLSQGLAGGSETQYF
.	TRBV9	CASSPHGASTYYEQYF
.	TRBV6-5	CASSYRGGSIPTEQYF
TRBD1	TRBV4-1	CASSHPGGEQFF
.	TRBV4-2	CASSQRGGNGYTF
TRBD1	TRBV12-3/TRBV12-4	CATGQGQDHIGPLHF
.	TRBV6-1	CASRDRPSNTGELFF
.	TRBV20-1	CSARNQFYEQYF
TRBD1	TRBV20-1	CSARGQTYEQYF
.	TRBV18	CASSSGLPPDTQYF
TRBD1	TRBV18	CASSLRQGDGNQPQHF
.	TRBV30	CAFGGVVKCRSYGQYF
TRBD2	TRBV20-1	CSAHVGREINEQFF
TRBD2	TRBV5-6	CASSRSRGTDTQYF
TRBD2	TRBV27	CASSWTSGREQYF
.	TRBV20-1	CSASGWAGNKTQHF
TRBD2	TRBV12-3/TRBV12-4	CASSYRGLAGLETQYF
.	TRBV28	CASRQWDNDPTSGANVLTF
TRBD1	TRBV11-1	CASSSETGWGSGANVLTF
.	TRBV6-1	CASSDDGISYTEAFF
TRBD2	TRBV9	CASSVGTSGSYEQYF